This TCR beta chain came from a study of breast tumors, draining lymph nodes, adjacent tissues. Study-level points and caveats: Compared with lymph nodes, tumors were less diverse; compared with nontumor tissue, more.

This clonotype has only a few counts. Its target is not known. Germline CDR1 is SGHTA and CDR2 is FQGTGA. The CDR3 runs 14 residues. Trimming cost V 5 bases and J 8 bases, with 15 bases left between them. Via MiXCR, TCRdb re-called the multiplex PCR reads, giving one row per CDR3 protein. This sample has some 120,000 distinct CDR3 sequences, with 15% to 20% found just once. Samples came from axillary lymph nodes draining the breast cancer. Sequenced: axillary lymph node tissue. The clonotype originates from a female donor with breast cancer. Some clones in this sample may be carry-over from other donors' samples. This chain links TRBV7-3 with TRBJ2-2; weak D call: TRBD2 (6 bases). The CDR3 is CASSSLFRGGELFF. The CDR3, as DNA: TGTGCCAGCAGCAGTCTTTTCCGGGGGGGGGAGCTGTTTTTT.